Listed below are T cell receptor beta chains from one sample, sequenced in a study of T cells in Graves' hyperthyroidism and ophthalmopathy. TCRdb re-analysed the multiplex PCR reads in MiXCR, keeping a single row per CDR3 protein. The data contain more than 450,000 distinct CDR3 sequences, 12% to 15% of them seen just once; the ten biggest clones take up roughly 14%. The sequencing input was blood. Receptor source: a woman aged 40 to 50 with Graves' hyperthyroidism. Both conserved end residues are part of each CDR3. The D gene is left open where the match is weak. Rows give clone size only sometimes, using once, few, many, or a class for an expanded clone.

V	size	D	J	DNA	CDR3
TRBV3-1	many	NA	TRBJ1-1	TGTGCCAGCAGCCAAGTGTCGGTCACTGAAGCTTTCTTT	CASSQVSVTEAFF
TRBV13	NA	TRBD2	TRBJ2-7	TGTGCCAGCAGCCTGGGGGGGGGACTAGCCTTCTACGAGCAGTACTTC	CASSLGGGLAFYEQYF
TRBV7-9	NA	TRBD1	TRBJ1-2	TGTGCCAGCTCAATCACGGGAGAGACAGGGCAAGGCTACACCTTC	CASSITGETGQGYTF
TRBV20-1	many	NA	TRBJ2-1	TGCAGTGCTGAGCTACCCGGGACTCACTCCTACAATGAGCAGTTCTTC	CSAELPGTHSYNEQFF
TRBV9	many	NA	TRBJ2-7	TGTGCCAGCAGCGTCGGAGCGGCCTACGAGCAGTACTTC	CASSVGAAYEQYF
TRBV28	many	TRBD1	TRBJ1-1	TGTGCCATCTCACCTGTGGACAGGACGGACACTGAAGCTTTCTTT	CAISPVDRTDTEAFF
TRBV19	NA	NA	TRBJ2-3	TGTGCCAGCACCCGGGCGGGCAAGAACACAGATACGCAGTATTTT	CASTRAGKNTDTQYF
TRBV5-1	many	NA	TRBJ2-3	TGTGCCAGCAGTTTAGATACAGATACGCAGTATTTT	CASSLDTDTQYF
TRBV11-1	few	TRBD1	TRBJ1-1	TGTGCCAGCAGCCAGACAGGGGGCGTCGGCACTGAAGCTTTCTTT	CASSQTGGVGTEAFF
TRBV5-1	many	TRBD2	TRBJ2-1	TGCGCCAGCAGCTTCATAGCGGGAGACCACTCCTACAATGAGCAGTTCTTC	CASSFIAGDHSYNEQFF
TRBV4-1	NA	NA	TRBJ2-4	TGCGCCAGCAGCCAAGATAGGGCACTAGCCAAAAACATTCAGTACTTC	CASSQDRALAKNIQYF
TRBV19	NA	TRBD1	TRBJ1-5	TGTGCCAGTGGTACCTGGACAGGGGGAGATCAGCCCCAGCATTTT	CASGTWTGGDQPQHF
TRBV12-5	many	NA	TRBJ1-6	TGTGCTAGTGGTTTGATATCTCTCCGCTCCTATAATTCACCCCTCCACTTT	CASGLISLRSYNSPLHF
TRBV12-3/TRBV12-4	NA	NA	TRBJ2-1	TGTGCCAGCAGTTTAATAGCGGAGCCCCCTAGCTCCTACAATGAGCAGTTCTTC	CASSLIAEPPSSYNEQFF
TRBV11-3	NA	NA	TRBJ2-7	TGTGCCAGCAGCTTGGGCAGGACAGCCTACGAGCAGTACTTC	CASSLGRTAYEQYF
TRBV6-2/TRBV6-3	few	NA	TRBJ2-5	TGTGCCAGCAGCCTTCAGGGGGCGGGAGGAGGGTCGCTGTACCAAGAGACCCAGTACTTC	CASSLQGAGGGSLYQETQYF
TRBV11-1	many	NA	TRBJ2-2	TGTGCCAGCAACCCACAGGGTCCCGGGGAGCTGTTTTTT	CASNPQGPGELFF
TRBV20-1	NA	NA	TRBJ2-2	TGCAGTGCATTTGTGGACAGCAACACCGGGGAGCTGTTTTTT	CSAFVDSNTGELFF
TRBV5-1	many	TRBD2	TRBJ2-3	TGCGCCAGCAGCTTGGGGCCTAGCGGGAGTTTCGATACGCAGTATTTT	CASSLGPSGSFDTQYF
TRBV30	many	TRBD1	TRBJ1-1	TGTGCCTGGATGGGACAGGGAGTCGCTGAAGCTTTCTTT	CAWMGQGVAEAFF
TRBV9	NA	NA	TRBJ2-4	TGTGCCAGCAGCCCGAGGACAGAAGGGATTCAGTACTTC	CASSPRTEGIQYF
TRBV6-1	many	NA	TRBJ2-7	TGTGCCAGCAGTGAAGACGGCGGGACTCCATCCTACGAGCAGTACTTC	CASSEDGGTPSYEQYF
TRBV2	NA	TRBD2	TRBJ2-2	TGTGCCAGCAGTGAACGACTAGCTACCAGAGTGGACACCGGGGAGCTGTTTTTT	CASSERLATRVDTGELFF
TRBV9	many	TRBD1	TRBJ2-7	TGTGCCAGCAGCAACGGACAGGGGACCTACGAGCAGTACTTC	CASSNGQGTYEQYF
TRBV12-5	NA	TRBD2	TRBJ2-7	TGTGCTAGTGGTTTGACCGTAACTACTAGCGGGAGGGGCTACGAGCAGTACTTC	CASGLTVTTSGRGYEQYF
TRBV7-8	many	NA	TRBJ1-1	TGTGCCAGCAGCTTAGTCGGGGCGCAGGGGACTGAAGCTTTCTTT	CASSLVGAQGTEAFF
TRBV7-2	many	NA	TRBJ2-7	TGTGCCAGCAGCTTCGACGGGAGTGGTTCCTACGAGCAGTACTTC	CASSFDGSGSYEQYF
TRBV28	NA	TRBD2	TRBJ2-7	TGTGCCAGCAGTTTTATAACCGGGAGGTCCTCCTACGAGCAGTACTTC	CASSFITGRSSYEQYF
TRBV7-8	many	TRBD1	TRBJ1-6	TGTGCCAGCAGCTTGGGACAGGGTCATTCACCCCTCCACTTT	CASSLGQGHSPLHF
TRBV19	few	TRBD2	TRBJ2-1	TGTGCCAGTAGTATAGACGGCGGGAGGGCCTTCAATGAGCAGTTCTTC	CASSIDGGRAFNEQFF
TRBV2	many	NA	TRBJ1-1	TGTGCCAGCCTCCCCCGGACGACCCTGAACACTGAAGCTTTCTTT	CASLPRTTLNTEAFF
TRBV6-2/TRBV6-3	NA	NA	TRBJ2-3	TGTGCCAGCAGTGACTCGGGGGGCGCCACAGATACGCAGTATTTT	CASSDSGGATDTQYF
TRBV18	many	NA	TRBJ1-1	TGTGCCAGCTCACCGAGTAGGGCGAACACTGAAGCTTTCTTT	CASSPSRANTEAFF
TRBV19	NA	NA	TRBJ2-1	TGTGCCAGTAGTATTCAGGACAGCCGTGAGCAGTTCTTC	CASSIQDSREQFF
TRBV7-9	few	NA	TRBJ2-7	TGTGCCAGCAGCATACTAGTTTCTGAGCAGTACTTC	CASSILVSEQYF
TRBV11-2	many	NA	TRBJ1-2	TGTGCCAGCAGCAACACGGGGGGGGGGCACTATGGCTACACCTTC	CASSNTGGGHYGYTF